The 25 T cell receptor beta chains in this list originate from one sample, sequenced in a study of OX40 agonist ivuxolimab in advanced cancers. Method: immunoSEQ multiplex PCR; TCRdb's copy keeps in-frame clones and lacks some. Among about 77,000 clones listed, 85% to 90% were seen once. Source: CD4+ or CD8+ T cells sorted from blood, taken in a trial of the OX40 agonist ivuxolimab. The source of these receptors is an adult with an advanced solid tumor such as melanoma, head and neck, liver or kidney cancer.

In DNA, the CDR3 is TGTGCCAGCATAACTTGGTCGGCAGGGAAGAACACTGAAGCTTTCTTT. The encoded protein is CASITWSAGKNTEAFF. The chain has TRBV27 and TRBJ1-1; maybe TRBD1 (5 bases). Germline lookup yields CDR1 MNHEY and CDR2 SMNVEV (reference sequence). The length of the CDR3 is 16 residues. The V end lost 7 bases, the J end lost 1 base, and 19 bases lay between the germline ends.

A few counts support this clone. V usage is TRBV6-5 and J usage is TRBJ1-3; D might be TRBD1 (6 bases). Looked up from germline, CDR1 is MNHEY and CDR2 is SVGAGI. The length of the CDR3 is 15 residues. Trimming removed 7 bases from V and 4 bases from J, with 17 bases in between. The CDR3 here is CASTDTTGSGNTIYF. DNA for the CDR3: TGTGCCAGCACGGACACCACAGGGTCCGGAAACACCATATATTTT.

The chain has TRBV6-1 and TRBJ2-1; 7 bases align to TRBD2. Germline V gene sequence: CDR1 MNHNS, CDR2 SASEGT. The CDR3 is 15 residues long. Germline trimming cut 5 bases from V and 7 bases from J; bases unmatched to any gene: 11. In DNA, the CDR3 is TGTGCCAGCAGTCTGGGACCAGCGGGAAGTAATGAGCAGTTCTTC. Protein: CASSLGPAGSNEQFF.

The V and J genes are TRBV6-6 and TRBJ2-3, with D perhaps being TRBD1 or TRBD2 (5 bases each). This CDR3 has 15 amino acids. The V gene lost 2 bases and the J gene lost 5 bases, with 14 bases spanning the gap. Germline-derived CDR1 and CDR2 are MNHNY and SVGAGI (reference sequence). CDR3 residues: CASSYRGGSGDTQYF. The CDR3 bases are TGTGCCAGCAGTTACCGTGGGGGTAGTGGAGATACGCAGTATTTT.

The chain joins TRBV27 to TRBJ1-1; the D gene is possibly TRBD1 (5 bases). The germline CDR1 and CDR2 sequences are MNHEY and SMNVEV (reference sequence). Trimming removed 6 bases from V and 4 bases from J, with 9 bases in between. The CDR3 contains 12 residues. The CDR3 spells CASRGQGTEAFF. For the CDR3, the DNA is TGTGCCAGCAGGGGGCAGGGCACTGAAGCTTTCTTT.

The V and J genes are TRBV19 and TRBJ1-4; maybe TRBD1 (6 bases). The V end lost 2 bases, the J end lost 8 bases, and 15 bases lay between the germline ends. Germline values: CDR1 LNHDA, CDR2 SQIVND (reference sequence). The CDR3 contains 15 residues. In DNA, the CDR3 is TGTGCCAGTAGTATACGGGGGCTTGGCTCCGAAAAACTGTTTTTT. Amino acid sequence: CASSIRGLGSEKLFF.

The chain combines TRBV6-1 with TRBJ2-1; 11 bases map to TRBD2. The CDR3 spans 14 residues. Per the germline V gene, CDR1 is MNHNS and CDR2 is SASEGT. V shed 6 bases, J shed 3 bases, and the junction held 1 base outside the gene matches. The CDR3 loop reads CASRLAGGYNEQFF. The CDR3 DNA reads as TGTGCCAGCAGGCTAGCGGGGGGCTACAATGAGCAGTTCTTC.

V is TRBV4-2 and J is TRBJ1-2; the match to TRBD1 covers 8 bases. Germline V CDR1 and CDR2: LGHNA, YNFKEQ. Germline trimming cut 4 bases from V and 4 bases from J; bases unmatched to any gene: 8. CDR3 length: 15 residues. CDR3 DNA sequence: TGTGCCAGCAGCCCGACTGATGACAGGGGCTATGGCTACACCTTC. Encoded protein: CASSPTDDRGYGYTF.

The chain joins TRBV7-8 to TRBJ2-5; TRBD1 matches 7 bases. The J segment lost 2 bases and the V segment lost 1 base, leaving 1 base of the junction unmatched. The CDR3 runs 14 residues. Per the germline V gene, CDR1 is SGHVS and CDR2 is FQNEAQ. The CDR3 sequence is CASSLDRGQETQYF. The CDR3 DNA sequence: TGTGCCAGCAGCTTAGACAGGGGTCAAGAGACCCAGTACTTC.

The V call is TRBV5-1, the J call TRBJ1-5; D is uncertain. V shed 4 bases and J shed 3 bases, with 11 bases lying between them. This CDR3 contains 14 residues. Per the germline V gene, CDR1 is SGHRS and CDR2 is YFSETQ. Here the CDR3 DNA reads TGCGCCAGCAGCAACGACGGCATCAATCAGCCCCAGCATTTT. Translation: CASSNDGINQPQHF.

V and J are TRBV6-5 and TRBJ1-6; no clear D gene. From germline, CDR1 is MNHEY and CDR2 SVGAGI. V was shortened by 4 bases and J by 6 bases, with 13 bases between the two germline ends. The CDR3 spans 15 residues. The CDR3 DNA reads TGTGCCAGCAGTTTAAAAGACCCTCTTAATTCACCCCTCCACTTT. Translating gives CASSLKDPLNSPLHF.

The chain carries TRBV7-2 and TRBJ1-2; 8 bases are shared with TRBD1. The junction had 7 bases not matched to a gene; V was cut back by 6 bases and J by 7 bases. Germline V lookup: CDR1 SGHTA, CDR2 FQGNSA. CDR3 size: 13 residues. The CDR3 coding sequence is TGTGCCAGCAGACATGGGACAGGCGGTGGCTACACCTTC. Residues: CASRHGTGGGYTF.

The J gene is TRBJ2-2, the V gene TRBV27; D unclear. With 5 bases removed from V and 7 bases from J, the gap between germline ends came to 17 bases. CDR1 MNHEY and CDR2 SMNVEV come from the germline V gene (reference sequence). The CDR3 has 15 residues. Here the CDR3 DNA reads TGTGCCAGCAGTAAAGAGGTCTCCTTGCACGGGGAGCTGTTTTTT. It translates to CASSKEVSLHGELFF.

The rearrangement joins TRBV10-3 to TRBJ2-3; a weak D match, TRBD1 (5 bases). The germline V and J ends were trimmed by 5 bases and 4 bases, with 13 bases remaining between them. The CDR3 length is 14 residues. Germline V CDR1 and CDR2: ENHRY, SYGVKD. In DNA form, the CDR3 reads TGTGCCATCAGTCAACAGGAAACGGCAGATACGCAGTATTTT. This codes for CAISQQETADTQYF.

The gene calls are TRBV5-1 and TRBJ1-1; no definite D call. Trimming removed 3 bases at V and 0 bases at J, with 9 bases between. Germline V gene sequence: CDR1 SGHRS, CDR2 YFSETQ. This CDR3 comprises 14 residues. Written as DNA, the CDR3 is TGCGCCAGCAGCTATGACACCATGAACACTGAAGCTTTCTTT. It specifies CASSYDTMNTEAFF.

The count of this clone is one. J is TRBJ1-3 and V is TRBV5-4; D not certain. V gave up 0 bases and J gave up 2 bases, with 15 bases separating them. CDR1 and CDR2 (germline): SGHNT, YYREEE (reference sequence). The CDR3 runs to 17 residues. The chain's CDR3 is CASSLGASSVAGNTIYF. CDR3 in DNA: TGTGCCAGCAGCTTGGGGGCCTCGTCTGTCGCTGGAAACACCATATATTTT.

The chain carries TRBV30 and TRBJ1-5, with TRBD1 matching over 8 bases. V lost 1 base to trimming and J lost 7 bases; unmatched junction nucleotides: 12. Germline CDR1 GTSNPN, CDR2 SVGIG (reference sequence). CDR3 length: 16 amino acids. The DNA for the CDR3 is TGTGCCTGGAGTGATCGGGGAACAGGGGGATGGCAGCCCCAGCATTTT. It specifies CAWSDRGTGGWQPQHF.

The chain links TRBV6-1 to TRBJ1-1; weak D call: TRBD1 (6 bases). Germline CDR1 MNHNS, CDR2 SASEGT. V was trimmed by 11 bases and J by 2 bases, leaving 21 bases between them. The CDR3 length is 15 residues. The CDR3 protein is CAGSAGGAGNTEAFF. In DNA form, the CDR3 reads TGTGCCGGTTCAGCCGGGGGGGCGGGAAACACTGAAGCTTTCTTT.

This chain joins TRBV21-1 and TRBJ1-1. TRBV21-1 is recorded as a pseudogene. The CDR3 loop spans 15 amino acids. DNA for the CDR3: TGTGCCAGCAGCGGTCTAGGGTTGATGAACACTGAAGCTTTCTTT. It translates to CASSGLGLMNTEAFF.

The J gene is TRBJ1-2, the V gene TRBV30; tentatively, D is TRBD1 (6 bases). Per germline, CDR1 GTSNPN and CDR2 SVGIG (reference sequence). The CDR3 is 15 residues long. Trimming left V 0 bases short and J 4 bases short, with 15 bases between. Here the CDR3 DNA reads TGTGCCTGGAGTGTACGGGACACAGTTCTCTATGGCTACACCTTC. Amino acid sequence: CAWSVRDTVLYGYTF.

This clone was recorded only once. The chain employs TRBV6-5 and TRBJ2-5; no definite D call. The ends were cut back, 6 bases at V and 8 bases at J, with 7 bases in the middle. This CDR3 is built from 10 residues. The germline gives CDR1 MNHEY, CDR2 SVGAGI. For the CDR3, the DNA is TGTGCCAGCAGCCAGACCACCCAGTACTTC. Translating it yields CASSQTTQYF.

This clone was observed a single time. V and J are TRBV6-5 and TRBJ1-2; possible D gene TRBD1, 5 bases. Germline V lookup: CDR1 MNHEY, CDR2 SVGAGI. The CDR3 extends over 13 amino acids. Trimming shortened V by 4 bases and J by 2 bases, and 8 bases separated the two germline ends. The CDR3 sequence: CASSFGTNYGYTF. DNA of the CDR3: TGTGCCAGCAGTTTCGGGACCAACTATGGCTACACCTTC.

The chain couples TRBV7-2 to TRBJ1-6; 7 bases are a match to TRBD1. The CDR3 runs to 15 residues. Trimming cost V 2 bases and J 10 bases; bases outside gene matches: 8. Germline values: CDR1 SGHTA, CDR2 FQGNSA. CDR3 in amino acids: CASSLKTGERSPLHF. In DNA form, the CDR3 reads TGTGCCAGCAGCTTAAAAACAGGGGAACGCTCACCCCTCCACTTT.

This chain uses TRBV11-2 with TRBJ2-7, with 7 bases matching TRBD2. After removal of 6 bases from V and 10 bases from J, the junction contained 6 bases not matched to a gene. This CDR3 has 11 residues. Germline V lookup: CDR1 SGHAT, CDR2 FQNNGV. CDR3 loop: CASRSSGGQYF. As DNA, the CDR3 is TGTGCCAGCAGGTCTAGCGGAGGACAGTACTTC.

J is TRBJ1-5 and V is TRBV2; no clear D. From germline, CDR1 is SNHLY and CDR2 FYNNEI. There are 14 residues in the CDR3. Between the trimmed V and J ends, which lost 7 bases and 1 base, there was a span of 11 bases. The chain's CDR3 is CASNQGWSNQPQHF. CDR3 nucleotide sequence: TGTGCCAGCAACCAAGGGTGGAGCAATCAGCCCCAGCATTTT.